Included here is one TCR beta chain sequence, with context. Its antigen remains unknown. Breast cancer patients provided tissue from their axillary draining lymph nodes. The data were taken from a study of breast tumors, draining lymph nodes, adjacent tissues. Study observations and caveats: Data only fit, rather than demonstrated, lymph node origin of most tumor T cells. Tumor TCR diversity was below lymph nodes but above nontumor tissue. Compared with basal-like, luminal-like tumors shared significantly more repertoire with nontumor tissue.

The CDR3 loop spans 14 amino acids. The V segment lost 3 bases and the J segment 3 bases; nucleotides outside the gene matches: 5. TCRdb ran MiXCR on the multiplex PCR reads and lists one entry per CDR3 protein. The table shows roughly 110,000 distinct CDR3 sequences, with approximately 28% occurring only once. Sequencing was performed on axillary lymph node tissue. This receptor was taken from a female donor with breast cancer. Some clones in this sample may be carry-over from other donors' samples. The chain recombines TRBV12-3 or TRBV12-4 with TRBJ2-7, with 7 bases aligning to TRBD1. CDR3 DNA: TGTGCCAGCAGTTTCACCCGGGACAGCTACGAGCAGTACTTC. Translated, it gives CASSFTRDSYEQYF.